Below, 15 T cell receptor beta chains from the same sample are listed, as sequenced in a study of T-cell memory formation after mild COVID-19. TCRdb recomputed calls from the 5' RACE reads with MiXCR, one row per CDR3 protein. The table has 150,000 to 200,000 distinct CDR3 sequences, 9.5% to 13% seen once. Sequencing used PBMCs or a T cell subset sorted from them (not recorded which). Receptors were obtained from a young man who had mild COVID-19 (a few samples of this study predate the infection). Cell type and time point are not known.

This clonotype was picked up a small number of times. The chain employs TRBV7-3 and TRBJ2-1; a weak D match, TRBD1 (5 bases). Germline values: CDR1 SGHTA, CDR2 FQGTGA. V was trimmed by 5 bases and J by 1 base, leaving 12 bases between them. The CDR3 is made up of 15 amino acids. The CDR3 bases are TGTGCCAGCAGCCCCCAGGGTAGGTCCTACAATGAGCAGTTCTTC. It codes for CASSPQGRSYNEQFF.

This clonotype was observed at least ten times. The chain employs TRBV24-1 and TRBJ2-1; 9 nucleotides line up with TRBD1. The CDR3 has 14 residues. V was pared by 2 bases and J by 7 bases, with 2 bases of the junction left unmatched. The germline V gene encodes CDR1 KGHDR and CDR2 SFDVKD. CDR3: CATSDYGTGNEQFF. As DNA, the CDR3 is TGTGCCACCAGTGATTACGGGACAGGGAATGAGCAGTTCTTC.

The chain combines TRBV24-1 with TRBJ2-1, with 8 bases aligning to TRBD2. The V segment lost 4 bases and the J segment 2 bases; nucleotides outside the gene matches: 6. The germline V gene encodes CDR1 KGHDR and CDR2 SFDVKD. The CDR3 runs to 16 residues. CDR3 sequence reads: CATSDHAGGAYNEQFF. The CDR3 nucleotides read TGTGCCACCAGTGACCATGCGGGGGGAGCCTACAATGAGCAGTTCTTC.

This sequence joins TRBV7-3 and TRBJ2-1; no firm D call. Germline V gene sequence: CDR1 SGHTA, CDR2 FQGTGA. Between the trimmed V and J ends, which lost 5 bases and 9 bases, there was a span of 17 bases. The CDR3 has 14 amino acids. The CDR3 is CASSPDPGPREQFF. The CDR3 DNA reads TGTGCCAGCAGCCCCGATCCGGGCCCTCGTGAGCAGTTCTTC.

This clonotype was recorded a few times. The chain couples TRBV3-1 to TRBJ2-3, with 7 bases lining up with TRBD2. This CDR3 is 15 amino acids long. The junction had 10 bases not matched to a gene; V was cut back by 5 bases and J by 5 bases. The germline V gene encodes CDR1 LGHDT and CDR2 YNNKEL (reference sequence). Written as DNA, the CDR3 is TGTGCCAGCAGCAGAGTCAGCGGGGTAGTAGATACGCAGTATTTT. Amino acid sequence: CASSRVSGVVDTQYF.

The chain recombines TRBV5-1 with TRBJ2-3; D gene uncertain. Germline-derived CDR1 and CDR2 are SGHRS and YFSETQ. V was clipped by 4 bases and J by 0 bases, with 9 bases between them. This CDR3 spans 14 amino acids. The CDR3 DNA sequence: TGCGCCAGCAGCCCTAGACTGAGCACAGATACGCAGTATTTT. Amino acids: CASSPRLSTDTQYF.

The J gene is TRBJ2-7, the V gene TRBV5-1; D gene uncertain. This CDR3 comprises 14 residues. The germline gives CDR1 SGHRS, CDR2 YFSETQ. The V and J ends lost 4 bases and 0 bases respectively, with 11 bases between them. The CDR3 bases are TGCGCCAGCAGCCGAATAGATAGCTCCTACGAGCAGTACTTC. It yields the protein CASSRIDSSYEQYF.

This clonotype occurred a few times. The V and J genes are TRBV18 and TRBJ1-1; D remains unclear. Germline CDR1 KGHSH, CDR2 LQKENI. The CDR3 extends over 16 amino acids. V was trimmed by 0 bases and J by 5 bases, leaving 16 bases between them. CDR3 sequence (DNA): TGTGCCAGCTCACCACCAGTCTCTCGGGGAGGGACTGAAGCTTTCTTT. Protein product: CASSPPVSRGGTEAFF.

This clonotype was seen only a few times. V is TRBV5-1 and J is TRBJ2-1; D might be TRBD1 (5 bases). Trimming removed 0 bases at V and 15 bases at J, with 16 bases between. This CDR3 comprises 13 residues. The germline V gene encodes CDR1 SGHRS and CDR2 YFSETQ. The CDR3 nucleotides are TGCGCCAGCAGCTTGGAGGCTGGGGCTAGGACGTTCTTC. This codes for CASSLEAGARTFF.

This clonotype was counted a few times. V usage is TRBV12-3 or TRBV12-4 and J usage is TRBJ2-5, with D possibly called TRBD1 or TRBD2 (5 bases each). This CDR3 region has 14 residues. V was cut by 3 bases and J by 9 bases, with 17 bases left in between. The CDR3 loop reads CASSFGDGNRAQYF. Here the CDR3 DNA reads TGTGCCAGCAGTTTTGGGGACGGCAACAGAGCCCAGTACTTC.

The sample holds many counts of this clonotype. The V and J genes are TRBV7-8 and TRBJ2-2; a weak D match, TRBD2 (6 bases). CDR3 size: 16 residues. V was shortened by 5 bases and J by 7 bases, with 20 bases between the two germline ends. Germline V CDR1 and CDR2: SGHVS, FQNEAQ. The CDR3 is CASSPIRRGRSGELFF. In DNA, the CDR3 is TGTGCCAGCAGCCCTATAAGGAGGGGAAGGAGCGGGGAGCTGTTTTTT.

This clonotype was found a few times. The V gene is TRBV30, the J gene TRBJ1-2, with a weak D call TRBD1 (5 bases). The germline CDR1 and CDR2 sequences are GTSNPN and SVGIG (reference sequence). The V end was cut by 5 bases, the J end by 7 bases, with 14 bases between. The length of the CDR3 is 12 residues. In DNA, the CDR3 is TGTGCCTGGGACCCTCGGCAGGGTGGCTACACCTTC. This translates into CAWDPRQGGYTF.

This clonotype was seen at least ten times. The chain recombines TRBV11-2 with TRBJ2-3; no clear D gene. V lost 5 bases, J lost 6 bases, and 12 bases lay in between. Per the germline V gene, CDR1 is SGHAT and CDR2 is FQNNGV. The CDR3 is 13 amino acids. CDR3 DNA sequence: TGTGCCAGCAGCCCTCCTTACTGGGATACGCAGTATTTT. Protein sequence: CASSPPYWDTQYF.

There are a few counts of this clonotype. The V and J genes are TRBV9 and TRBJ2-1; D is perhaps TRBD1 (6 bases). Germline-derived CDR1 and CDR2 are SGDLS and YYNGEE. The CDR3 runs 16 residues. Trimming removed 1 base at V and 7 bases at J, with 18 bases between. This CDR3 reads CASSVLGNQQGNEQFF. CDR3 nucleotide sequence: TGTGCCAGCAGCGTATTGGGGAACCAACAGGGAAATGAGCAGTTCTTC. The full variable domain, rest sourced from reference TRBV9 and TRBJ2-1, is DSGVTQTPKHLITATGQRVTLRCSPRSGDLSVYWYQQSLDQGLQFLIQYYNGEERAKGNILERFSAQQFPDLHSELNLSSLELGDSALYFCASSVLGNQQGNEQFFGPGTRLTVL.

In this sample, this clonotype turned up many times. This sequence joins TRBV7-2 and TRBJ2-7, with a possible D match to TRBD1 (6 bases). This CDR3 has 12 amino acids. Trimming left V 5 bases short and J 6 bases short, with 11 bases between. The germline CDR1 and CDR2 sequences are SGHTA and FQGNSA. The CDR3 loop is CASSDDRSEQYF. The CDR3 nucleotides read TGTGCCAGCAGCGATGACAGGTCCGAGCAGTACTTC.